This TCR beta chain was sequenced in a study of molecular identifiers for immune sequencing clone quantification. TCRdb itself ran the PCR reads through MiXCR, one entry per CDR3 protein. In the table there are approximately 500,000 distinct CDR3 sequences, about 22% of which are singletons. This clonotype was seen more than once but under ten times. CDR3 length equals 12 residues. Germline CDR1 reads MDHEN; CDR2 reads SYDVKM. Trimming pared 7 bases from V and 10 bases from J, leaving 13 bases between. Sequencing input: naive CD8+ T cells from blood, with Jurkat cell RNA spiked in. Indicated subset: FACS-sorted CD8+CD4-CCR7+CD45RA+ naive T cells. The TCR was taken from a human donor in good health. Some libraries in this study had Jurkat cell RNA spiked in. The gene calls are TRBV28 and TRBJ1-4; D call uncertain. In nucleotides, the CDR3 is TGTGCCAGCACCCCGGAGGGCGGAAAACTGTTTTTT. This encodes CASTPEGGKLFF. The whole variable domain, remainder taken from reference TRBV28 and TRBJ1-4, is DVKVTQSSRYLVKRTGEKVFLECVQDMDHENMFWYRQDPGLGLRLIYFSYDVKMKEKGDIPEGYSVSREKKERFSLILESASTNQTSMYLCASTPEGGKLFFGSGTQLSVL.